The clone carrying this T cell receptor beta chain was picked up one time. The antigen remains undetermined. This specimen belongs to a study of shared clonotypes between healthy human individuals. The overall study: Three CD4 naive, three CD4 memory, two CD8 naive and one CD8 memory plate were used per donor. Findings and limits, study-wide: Sequencing depth was expected to affect clonotype sharing among donors. A reduction in generation probabilities was seen for non-shared clonotypes relative to those shared by all four donors.

TCRdb keeps only in-frame clones here, not all; method: immunoSEQ multiplex PCR. The sample lists about 2.4 million clones, 93% occurring once. V was pared by 3 bases and J by 6 bases, with 15 bases between. This CDR3 region has 14 residues. Germline V gene lookup returns CDR1 LNHDA and CDR2 SQIVND (reference sequence). The material sequenced was naive CD4+ T cells from PBMCs. Indicated subset: CD45RA+ positively selected. This receptor was taken from a man aged 18 to 29 in good health. Some clones in this sample may be carry-over from other donors' samples. V gene TRBV19 combines with J gene TRBJ2-7; tentatively, D is TRBD1 (6 bases). The DNA for the CDR3 is TGTGCCAGTAGTATCCCAGGGGCCCACTCCGAGCAGTACTTC. Translated: CASSIPGAHSEQYF.